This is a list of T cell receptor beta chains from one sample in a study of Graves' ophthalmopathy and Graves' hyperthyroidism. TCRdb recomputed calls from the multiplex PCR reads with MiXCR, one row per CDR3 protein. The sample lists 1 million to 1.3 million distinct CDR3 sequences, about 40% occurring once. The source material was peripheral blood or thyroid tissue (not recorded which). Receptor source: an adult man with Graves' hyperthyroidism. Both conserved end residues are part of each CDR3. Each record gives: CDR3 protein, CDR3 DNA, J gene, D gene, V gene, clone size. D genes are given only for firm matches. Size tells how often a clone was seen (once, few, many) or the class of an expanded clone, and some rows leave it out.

CDR3aa: CASSFTGVSEQYF; CDR3nt: TGTGCCAGCAGTTTCACAGGGGTGTCGGAGCAGTACTTC; j_gene: TRBJ2-7; d_gene: TRBD1; v_gene: TRBV10-2; abundance: few
CDR3aa: CATSESGPWTEKLFF; CDR3nt: TGTGCCACCAGTGAATCGGGGCCTTGGACCGAAAAACTGTTTTTT; j_gene: TRBJ1-4; d_gene: .; v_gene: TRBV24-1; abundance: few
CDR3aa: CASSQGVGLYEQYF; CDR3nt: TGCGCCAGCAGCCAAGGTGTGGGCCTTTACGAGCAGTACTTC; j_gene: TRBJ2-7; d_gene: .; v_gene: TRBV4-3; abundance: .
CDR3aa: CASSLARLAGAETQYF; CDR3nt: TGCGCCAGCAGCTTGGCCAGACTAGCGGGAGCAGAGACCCAGTACTTC; j_gene: TRBJ2-5; d_gene: TRBD2; v_gene: TRBV5-1; abundance: few
CDR3aa: CASSLEGRNTEAFF; CDR3nt: TGTGCCAGCAGCTTGGAAGGGAGGAACACTGAAGCTTTCTTT; j_gene: TRBJ1-1; d_gene: .; v_gene: TRBV5-1; abundance: many
CDR3aa: CASSTPGLGNQETQYF; CDR3nt: TGTGCCAGCAGCACCCCGGGACTGGGCAACCAAGAGACCCAGTACTTC; j_gene: TRBJ2-5; d_gene: .; v_gene: TRBV7-9; abundance: many
CDR3aa: CASTMTGSNQPQHF; CDR3nt: TGTGCCAGCACCATGACGGGGAGCAATCAGCCCCAGCATTTT; j_gene: TRBJ1-5; d_gene: .; v_gene: TRBV28; abundance: few
CDR3aa: CASSLVGSPYEQYF; CDR3nt: TGCGCCAGCAGCTTGGTCGGGAGTCCCTACGAGCAGTACTTC; j_gene: TRBJ2-7; d_gene: .; v_gene: TRBV5-1; abundance: many
CDR3aa: CASSYGHSDNSPLHF; CDR3nt: TGTGCCAGCAGCTACGGGCACAGTGATAATTCACCCCTCCACTTT; j_gene: TRBJ1-6; d_gene: .; v_gene: TRBV7-8; abundance: many
CDR3aa: CASSEPLNYGYTF; CDR3nt: TGCGCCAGCAGTGAGCCACTAAACTATGGCTACACCTTC; j_gene: TRBJ1-2; d_gene: .; v_gene: TRBV10-2; abundance: once
CDR3aa: CASSRNTGPHGYTF; CDR3nt: TGTGCCAGTAGCAGAAACACAGGGCCCCATGGCTACACCTTC; j_gene: TRBJ1-2; d_gene: .; v_gene: TRBV19; abundance: many
CDR3aa: CASSQDLQGARQETQYF; CDR3nt: TGTGCCAGCAGCCAAGATCTTCAGGGGGCGAGACAAGAGACCCAGTACTTC; j_gene: TRBJ2-5; d_gene: TRBD1; v_gene: TRBV7-9; abundance: .
CDR3aa: CSVERQYPYEQYF; CDR3nt: TGCAGCGTTGAAAGACAGTATCCCTACGAGCAGTACTTC; j_gene: TRBJ2-7; d_gene: .; v_gene: TRBV29-1; abundance: .
CDR3aa: CASSLGMARAYEQYF; CDR3nt: TGTGCCAGTAGCCTCGGTATGGCCAGGGCCTACGAGCAGTACTTC; j_gene: TRBJ2-7; d_gene: .; v_gene: TRBV19; abundance: many
CDR3aa: CASGLAVNTEAFF; CDR3nt: TGTGCTAGTGGTTTGGCCGTGAACACTGAAGCTTTCTTT; j_gene: TRBJ1-1; d_gene: .; v_gene: TRBV12-5; abundance: .
CDR3aa: CASSLGRGRGYSNQPQHF; CDR3nt: TGTGCCAGCAGTTTAGGAAGGGGCAGGGGGTATAGCAATCAGCCCCAGCATTTT; j_gene: TRBJ1-5; d_gene: TRBD1; v_gene: TRBV7-9; abundance: .
CDR3aa: CASSLAAHQPQHF; CDR3nt: TGTGCCAGCAGCTTAGCGGCCCATCAGCCCCAGCATTTT; j_gene: TRBJ1-5; d_gene: .; v_gene: TRBV7-2; abundance: many